These T cell receptor beta chains were read from a single sample in a study of response to subunit inactivated influenza vaccine. MiXCR, applied by TCRdb to the RT-PCR reads, yields one record per CDR3 protein. The sample lists approximately 680,000 distinct CDR3 sequences, less than 20% occurring once. Here the sequenced sample was PBMCs from blood, taken 11 to 12 days after vaccination. The receptors originated from a man in his forties or fifties who received an inactivated influenza vaccine. Each CDR3 is given with its conserved first and last residue.

j_call: TRBJ2-2; v_call: TRBV6-1; cdr3_aa: CASSELLAGVTGELFF
j_call: TRBJ2-3; v_call: TRBV7-6; cdr3_aa: CASSPERADTQYF
j_call: TRBJ2-2; v_call: TRBV30; cdr3_aa: CAWSANTGELFF
j_call: TRBJ2-1; v_call: TRBV27; cdr3_aa: CASSFSSGAGEQFF
j_call: TRBJ1-2; v_call: TRBV6-5; cdr3_aa: CASSYPGQGVNGYTF
j_call: TRBJ1-2; v_call: TRBV20-1; cdr3_aa: CIPPGEAYGYTF
j_call: TRBJ2-2; v_call: TRBV5-1; cdr3_aa: CASSLTVRGTGELFF
j_call: TRBJ2-2; v_call: TRBV24-1; cdr3_aa: CATSDLLGKLFF
j_call: TRBJ2-7; v_call: TRBV29-1; cdr3_aa: CSVVGDRGYEQYF
j_call: TRBJ2-2; v_call: TRBV3-1; cdr3_aa: CASRRSGVETGELFF
j_call: TRBJ2-7; v_call: TRBV5-1; cdr3_aa: CASSSTGDPWWEQYF
j_call: TRBJ2-7; v_call: TRBV12-3/TRBV12-4; cdr3_aa: CASSRPGTGVSEQYF
j_call: TRBJ1-6; v_call: TRBV20-1; cdr3_aa: CSARFGSSYNSPLHF
j_call: TRBJ2-7; v_call: TRBV29-1; cdr3_aa: CSGGEPYEQYF
j_call: TRBJ2-1; v_call: TRBV7-2; cdr3_aa: CASSPIFSGGYNEQFF
j_call: TRBJ2-7; v_call: TRBV11-2; cdr3_aa: CASSTLTGGVLRLQYF
j_call: TRBJ1-1; v_call: TRBV20-1; cdr3_aa: CSASEGGVETEAFF
j_call: TRBJ2-2; v_call: TRBV11-2; cdr3_aa: CASSSYRDRDTGELFF
j_call: TRBJ2-2; v_call: TRBV6-1; cdr3_aa: CASRQSPRDSRTGELFF
j_call: TRBJ2-3; v_call: TRBV4-1; cdr3_aa: CASSRRLAGEGTTQYF
j_call: TRBJ2-7; v_call: TRBV9; cdr3_aa: CASSVVAGDYEQYF
j_call: TRBJ2-7; v_call: TRBV28; cdr3_aa: CASISGLAEPYEQYF
j_call: TRBJ1-5; v_call: TRBV7-8; cdr3_aa: CASSLARNSNQPQHF
j_call: TRBJ2-5; v_call: TRBV12-3/TRBV12-4; cdr3_aa: CASSSWGLGQETQYF
j_call: TRBJ1-1; v_call: TRBV20-1; cdr3_aa: CSARPGHMNTEAFF
j_call: TRBJ2-5; v_call: TRBV7-2; cdr3_aa: CASSYTPGDKTQYF
j_call: TRBJ2-5; v_call: TRBV21-1; cdr3_aa: CASSPSTSGGASTHTEQETQYF
j_call: TRBJ2-3; v_call: TRBV5-5; cdr3_aa: CASSPLTVADTQYF
j_call: TRBJ2-7; v_call: TRBV6-2/TRBV6-3; cdr3_aa: CASGTGSTQYF
j_call: TRBJ2-2; v_call: TRBV19; cdr3_aa: CASSQGRSNTGELFF
j_call: TRBJ2-3; v_call: TRBV7-2; cdr3_aa: CASSSRDRGRGTDTQYF
j_call: TRBJ1-1; v_call: TRBV28; cdr3_aa: CASSLQLIGGKAFF
j_call: TRBJ2-1; v_call: TRBV5-1; cdr3_aa: CASSLEVWDSGEQFF
j_call: TRBJ1-4; v_call: TRBV7-2; cdr3_aa: CASSFRQGTNEKLFF
j_call: TRBJ2-1; v_call: TRBV27; cdr3_aa: CASSLTGGLYNEQFF
j_call: TRBJ2-7; v_call: TRBV10-3; cdr3_aa: CAISLGQGVGEQYF
j_call: TRBJ2-1; v_call: TRBV9; cdr3_aa: CAISVEGGGSYNEQFF
j_call: TRBJ2-1; v_call: TRBV29-1; cdr3_aa: CSPQGLADNEQFF
j_call: TRBJ2-1; v_call: TRBV12-3/TRBV12-4; cdr3_aa: CASSEIAVYEQFF
j_call: TRBJ2-5; v_call: TRBV7-9; cdr3_aa: CASSFWPDQETQYF
j_call: TRBJ2-3; v_call: TRBV6-1; cdr3_aa: CASSRDRGTTDTQYF
j_call: TRBJ1-5; v_call: TRBV20-1; cdr3_aa: CSARDPRGLYSNQPQHF
j_call: TRBJ1-6; v_call: TRBV2; cdr3_aa: CASSLGQKYNSPLHF
j_call: TRBJ2-1; v_call: TRBV15; cdr3_aa: CATSRDNLYNEQFF
j_call: TRBJ1-3; v_call: TRBV20-1; cdr3_aa: CSASDGTVSGNTIYF
j_call: TRBJ1-6; v_call: TRBV20-1; cdr3_aa: CSARDVSQGGPPLHF
j_call: TRBJ2-7; v_call: TRBV28; cdr3_aa: CASKETSGRVGEQYF
j_call: TRBJ2-3; v_call: TRBV6-4; cdr3_aa: CASSDSTGLTDTQYF
j_call: TRBJ1-2; v_call: TRBV4-2; cdr3_aa: CASSQPGLRNGYTF
j_call: TRBJ1-2; v_call: TRBV5-1; cdr3_aa: CASAKDTPRYGYTF
j_call: TRBJ2-5; v_call: TRBV7-3; cdr3_aa: CASSLTKEETQYF
j_call: TRBJ2-3; v_call: TRBV20-1; cdr3_aa: CSARDLGAGGFTDTQYF
j_call: TRBJ1-2; v_call: TRBV4-1; cdr3_aa: CASSQFWTANYGYTF